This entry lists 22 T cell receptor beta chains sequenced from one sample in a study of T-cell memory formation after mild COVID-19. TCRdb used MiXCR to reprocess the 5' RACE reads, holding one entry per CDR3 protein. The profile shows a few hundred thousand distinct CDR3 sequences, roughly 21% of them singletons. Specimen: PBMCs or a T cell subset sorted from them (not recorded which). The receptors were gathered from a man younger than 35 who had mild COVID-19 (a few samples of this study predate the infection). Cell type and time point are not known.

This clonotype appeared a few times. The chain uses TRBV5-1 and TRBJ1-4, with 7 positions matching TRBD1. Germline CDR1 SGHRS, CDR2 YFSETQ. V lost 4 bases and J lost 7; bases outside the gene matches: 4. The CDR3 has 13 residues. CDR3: CASSQRTGEKLFF. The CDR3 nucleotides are TGCGCCAGCAGCCAGAGGACAGGTGAAAAACTGTTTTTT.

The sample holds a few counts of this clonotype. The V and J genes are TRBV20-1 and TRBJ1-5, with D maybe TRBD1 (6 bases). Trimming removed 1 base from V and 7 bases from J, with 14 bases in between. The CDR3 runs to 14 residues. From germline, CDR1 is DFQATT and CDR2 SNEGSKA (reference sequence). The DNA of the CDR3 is TGCAGTGCTAGAGTATTTAGGACAGACCAGCCCCAGCATTTT. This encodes CSARVFRTDQPQHF.

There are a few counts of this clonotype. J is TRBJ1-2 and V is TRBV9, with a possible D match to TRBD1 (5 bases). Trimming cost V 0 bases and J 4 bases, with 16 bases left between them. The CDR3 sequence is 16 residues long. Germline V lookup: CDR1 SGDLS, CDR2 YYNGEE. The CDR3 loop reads CASSVDPGPGLYGYTF. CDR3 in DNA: TGTGCCAGCAGCGTAGACCCGGGGCCAGGGCTCTATGGCTACACCTTC. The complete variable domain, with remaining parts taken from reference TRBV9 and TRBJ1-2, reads DSGVTQTPKHLITATGQRVTLRCSPRSGDLSVYWYQQSLDQGLQFLIQYYNGEERAKGNILERFSAQQFPDLHSELNLSSLELGDSALYFCASSVDPGPGLYGYTFGSGTRLTVV.

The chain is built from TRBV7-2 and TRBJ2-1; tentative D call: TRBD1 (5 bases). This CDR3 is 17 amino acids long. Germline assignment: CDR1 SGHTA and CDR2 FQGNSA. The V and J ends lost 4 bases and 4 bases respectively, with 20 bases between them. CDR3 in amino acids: CASSSLGGAYIYNEQFF. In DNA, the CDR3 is TGTGCCAGCAGCTCCCTCGGTGGGGCCTACATTTACAATGAGCAGTTCTTC. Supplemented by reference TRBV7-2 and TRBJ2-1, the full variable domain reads GAGVSQSPSNKVTEKGKDVELRCDPISGHTALYWYRQSLGQGLEFLIYFQGNSAPDKSGLPSDRFSAERTGGSVSTLTIQRTQQEDSAVYLCASSSLGGAYIYNEQFFGPGTRLTVL.

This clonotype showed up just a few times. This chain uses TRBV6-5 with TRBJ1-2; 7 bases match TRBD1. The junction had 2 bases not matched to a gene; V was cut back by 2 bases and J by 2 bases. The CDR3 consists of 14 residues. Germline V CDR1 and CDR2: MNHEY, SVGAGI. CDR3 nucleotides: TGTGCCAGCAGTTACACAGGGGACAACTATGGCTACACCTTC. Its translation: CASSYTGDNYGYTF.

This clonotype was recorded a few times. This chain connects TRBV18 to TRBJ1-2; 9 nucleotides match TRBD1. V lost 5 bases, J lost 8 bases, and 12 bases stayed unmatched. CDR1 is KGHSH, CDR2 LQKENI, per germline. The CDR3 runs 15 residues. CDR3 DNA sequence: TGTGCCAGCTCATCAAACCGGGACAGGGTTCGGGGCTACACCTTC. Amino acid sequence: CASSSNRDRVRGYTF.

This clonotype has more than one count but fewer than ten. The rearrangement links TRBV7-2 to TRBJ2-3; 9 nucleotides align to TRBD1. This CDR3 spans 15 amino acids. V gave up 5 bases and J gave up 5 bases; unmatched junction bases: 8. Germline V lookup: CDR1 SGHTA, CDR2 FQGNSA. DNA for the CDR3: TGTGCCAGCAGCCTAGTAGGGACAGGGAAAGATACGCAGTATTTT. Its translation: CASSLVGTGKDTQYF.

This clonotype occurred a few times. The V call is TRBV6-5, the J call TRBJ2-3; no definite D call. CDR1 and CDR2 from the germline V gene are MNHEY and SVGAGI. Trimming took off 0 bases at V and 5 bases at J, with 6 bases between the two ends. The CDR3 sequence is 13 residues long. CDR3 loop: CASSYSKGDTQYF. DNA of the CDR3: TGTGCCAGCAGTTACTCGAAAGGAGATACGCAGTATTTT.

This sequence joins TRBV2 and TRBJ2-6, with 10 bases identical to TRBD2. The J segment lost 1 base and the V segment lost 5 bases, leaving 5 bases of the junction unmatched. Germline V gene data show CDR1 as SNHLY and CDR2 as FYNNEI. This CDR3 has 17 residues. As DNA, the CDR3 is TGTGCCAGCAGTTCAACTAGCGGGATTTCTGGGGCCAACGTCCTGACTTTC. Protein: CASSSTSGISGANVLTF.

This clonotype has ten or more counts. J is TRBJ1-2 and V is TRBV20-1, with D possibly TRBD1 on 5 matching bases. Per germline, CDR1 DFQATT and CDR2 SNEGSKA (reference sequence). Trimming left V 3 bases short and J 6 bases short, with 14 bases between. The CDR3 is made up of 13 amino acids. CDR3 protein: CSASVTGEDGYTF. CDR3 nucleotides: TGCAGTGCTAGTGTGACGGGGGAGGATGGCTACACCTTC.

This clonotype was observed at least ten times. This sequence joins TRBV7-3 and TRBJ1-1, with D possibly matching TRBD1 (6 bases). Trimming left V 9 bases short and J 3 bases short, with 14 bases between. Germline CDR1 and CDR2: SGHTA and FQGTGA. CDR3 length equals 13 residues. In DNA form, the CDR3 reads TGTGCCAGTTCGGGGGGGGCTGACACTGAAGCTTTCTTT. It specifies CASSGGADTEAFF.

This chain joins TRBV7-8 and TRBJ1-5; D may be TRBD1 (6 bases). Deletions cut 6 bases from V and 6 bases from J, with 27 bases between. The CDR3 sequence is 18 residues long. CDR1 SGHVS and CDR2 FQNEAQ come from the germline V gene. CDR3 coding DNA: TGTGCCAGCAGTTACAAGGGGTCGGTCGGGGGGCAGGGTCAGCCCCAGCATTTT. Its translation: CASSYKGSVGGQGQPQHF.

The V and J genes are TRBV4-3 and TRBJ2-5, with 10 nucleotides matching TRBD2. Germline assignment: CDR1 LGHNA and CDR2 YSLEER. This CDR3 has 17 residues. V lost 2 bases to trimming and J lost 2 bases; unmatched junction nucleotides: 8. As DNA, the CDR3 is TGCGCCAGCAGCCAAAAGAAGGGGACTAGCGAACAAGAGACCCAGTACTTC. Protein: CASSQKKGTSEQETQYF.

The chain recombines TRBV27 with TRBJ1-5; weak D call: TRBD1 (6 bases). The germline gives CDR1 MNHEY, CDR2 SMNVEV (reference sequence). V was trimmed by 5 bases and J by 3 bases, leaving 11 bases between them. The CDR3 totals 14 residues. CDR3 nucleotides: TGTGCCAGCAGTCAGCAGGGGCACAATCAGCCCCAGCATTTT. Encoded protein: CASSQQGHNQPQHF.

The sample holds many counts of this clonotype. Here the CDR3 reads CASSGGQGALETQYF. The CDR3 coding sequence is TGCGCCAGCAGCGGCGGACAGGGGGCATTAGAGACCCAGTACTTC. This chain joins TRBV5-1 and TRBJ2-5; TRBD1 agrees at 11 bases. Losses at the gene ends were 4 bases for V and 4 bases for J; bases not matched to a gene: 6. Looked up from germline, CDR1 is SGHRS and CDR2 is YFSETQ. The CDR3 consists of 15 residues.

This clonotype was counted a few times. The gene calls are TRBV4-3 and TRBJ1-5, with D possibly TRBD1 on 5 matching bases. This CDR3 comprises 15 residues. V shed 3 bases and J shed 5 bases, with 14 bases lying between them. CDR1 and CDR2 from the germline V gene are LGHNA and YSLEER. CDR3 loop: CASSQIRVRDQPQHF. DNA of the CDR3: TGCGCCAGCAGCCAGATCAGGGTTCGAGATCAGCCCCAGCATTTT.

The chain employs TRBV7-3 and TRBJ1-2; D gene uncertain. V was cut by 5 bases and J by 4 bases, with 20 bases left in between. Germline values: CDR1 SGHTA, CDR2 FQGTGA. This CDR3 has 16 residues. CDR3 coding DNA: TGTGCCAGCAGCCTGACCCCCCGGAGTTTGGGCTATGGCTACACCTTC. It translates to CASSLTPRSLGYGYTF.

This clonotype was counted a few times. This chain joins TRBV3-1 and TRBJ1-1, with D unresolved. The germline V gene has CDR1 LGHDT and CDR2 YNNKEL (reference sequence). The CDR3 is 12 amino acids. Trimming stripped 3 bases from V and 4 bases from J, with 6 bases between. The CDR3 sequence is CASSQAGTEAFF. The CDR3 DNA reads TGTGCCAGCAGCCAGGCCGGCACTGAAGCTTTCTTT.

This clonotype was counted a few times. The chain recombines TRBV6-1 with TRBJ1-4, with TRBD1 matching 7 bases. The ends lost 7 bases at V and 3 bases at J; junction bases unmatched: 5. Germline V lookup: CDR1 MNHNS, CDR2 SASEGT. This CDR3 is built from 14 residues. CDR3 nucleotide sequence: TGTGCCAGCACCCTGACAGGGCCTAATGAAAAACTGTTTTTT. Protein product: CASTLTGPNEKLFF.

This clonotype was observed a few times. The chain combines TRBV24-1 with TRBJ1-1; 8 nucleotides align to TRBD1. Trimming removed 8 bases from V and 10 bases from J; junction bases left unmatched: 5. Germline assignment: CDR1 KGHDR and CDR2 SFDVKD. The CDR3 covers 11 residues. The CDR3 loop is CATMDRVRAFF. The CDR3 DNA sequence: TGTGCCACCATGGACAGGGTAAGAGCTTTCTTT.

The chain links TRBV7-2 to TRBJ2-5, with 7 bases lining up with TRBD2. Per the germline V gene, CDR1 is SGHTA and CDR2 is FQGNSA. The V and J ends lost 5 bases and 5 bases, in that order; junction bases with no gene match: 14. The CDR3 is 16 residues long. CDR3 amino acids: CASSPMNRLAGETQYF. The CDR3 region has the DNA TGTGCCAGCAGCCCAATGAACAGACTAGCTGGGGAGACCCAGTACTTC.

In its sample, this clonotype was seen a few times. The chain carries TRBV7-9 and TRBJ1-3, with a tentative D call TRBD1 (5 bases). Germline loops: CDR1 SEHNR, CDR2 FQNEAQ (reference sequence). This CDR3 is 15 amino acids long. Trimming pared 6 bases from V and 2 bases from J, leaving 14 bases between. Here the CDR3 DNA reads TGTGCCAGCAGACCAGGGAGCCTACCTGGAAACACCATATATTTT. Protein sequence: CASRPGSLPGNTIYF.